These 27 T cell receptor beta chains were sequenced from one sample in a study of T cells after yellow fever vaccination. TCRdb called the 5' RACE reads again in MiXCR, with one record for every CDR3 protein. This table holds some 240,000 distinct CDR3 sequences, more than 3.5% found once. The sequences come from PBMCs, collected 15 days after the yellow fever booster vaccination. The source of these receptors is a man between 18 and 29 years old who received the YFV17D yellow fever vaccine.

The CDR3 region is CASSMTSGGPNTGELFF. DNA for the CDR3: TGTGCCAGTAGTATGACTAGCGGGGGCCCGAACACCGGGGAGCTGTTTTTT. The V and J genes are TRBV19 and TRBJ2-2, with 12 bases fitting TRBD2. Per germline, CDR1 LNHDA and CDR2 SQIVND (reference sequence). The CDR3 has 17 amino acids. The trim removed 3 bases at V and 0 bases at J, leaving 2 bases unmatched. The full variable domain, with the rest looked up from reference TRBV19 and TRBJ2-2, is DGGITQSPKYLFRKEGQNVTLSCEQNLNHDAMYWYRQDPGQGLRLIYYSQIVNDFQKGDIAEGYSVSREKKESFPLTVTSAQKNPTAFYLCASSMTSGGPNTGELFFGEGSRLTVL.

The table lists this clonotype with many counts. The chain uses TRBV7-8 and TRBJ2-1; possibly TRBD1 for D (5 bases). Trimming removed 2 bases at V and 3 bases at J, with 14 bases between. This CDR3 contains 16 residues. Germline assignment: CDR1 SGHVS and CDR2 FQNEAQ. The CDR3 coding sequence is TGTGCCAGCAGCTTAAGCGTCCAGGGAATCTACAATGAGCAGTTCTTC. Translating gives CASSLSVQGIYNEQFF.

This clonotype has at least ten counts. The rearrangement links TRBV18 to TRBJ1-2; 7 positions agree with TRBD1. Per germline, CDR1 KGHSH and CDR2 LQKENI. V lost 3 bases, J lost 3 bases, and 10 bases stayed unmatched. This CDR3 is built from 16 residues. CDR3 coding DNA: TGTGCCAGCTCACCTCAGGCCACGACAGGGCACTATGGCTACACCTTC. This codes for CASSPQATTGHYGYTF.

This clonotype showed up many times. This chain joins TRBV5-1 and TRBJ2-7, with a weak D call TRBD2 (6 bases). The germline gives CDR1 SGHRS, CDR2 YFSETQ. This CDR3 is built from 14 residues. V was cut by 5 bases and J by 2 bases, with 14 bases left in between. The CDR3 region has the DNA TGCGCCAGCAGTACCCGAGCGGGCCCCTACGAGCAGTACTTC. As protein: CASSTRAGPYEQYF.

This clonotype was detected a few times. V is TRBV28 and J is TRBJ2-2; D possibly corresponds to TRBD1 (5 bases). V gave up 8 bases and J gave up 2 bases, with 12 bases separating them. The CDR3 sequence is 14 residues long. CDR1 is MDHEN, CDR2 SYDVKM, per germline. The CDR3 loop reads CASQGRVNTGELFF. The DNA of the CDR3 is TGTGCCAGCCAGGGCAGGGTAAACACCGGGGAGCTGTTTTTT.

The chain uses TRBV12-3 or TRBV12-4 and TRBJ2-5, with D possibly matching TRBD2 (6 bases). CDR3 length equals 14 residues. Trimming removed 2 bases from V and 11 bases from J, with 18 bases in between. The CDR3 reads CASSLLAPRGFQYF. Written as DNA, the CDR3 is TGTGCCAGCAGTTTACTAGCACCTCGGGGGTTTCAGTACTTC.

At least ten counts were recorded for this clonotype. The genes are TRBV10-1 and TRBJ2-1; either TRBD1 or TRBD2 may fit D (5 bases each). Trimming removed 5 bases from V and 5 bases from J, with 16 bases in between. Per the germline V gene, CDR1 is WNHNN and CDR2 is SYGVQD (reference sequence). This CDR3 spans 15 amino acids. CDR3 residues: CASSPAGSSNNEQFF. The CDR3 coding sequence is TGCGCCAGCAGTCCTGCAGGGAGTTCTAACAATGAGCAGTTCTTC.

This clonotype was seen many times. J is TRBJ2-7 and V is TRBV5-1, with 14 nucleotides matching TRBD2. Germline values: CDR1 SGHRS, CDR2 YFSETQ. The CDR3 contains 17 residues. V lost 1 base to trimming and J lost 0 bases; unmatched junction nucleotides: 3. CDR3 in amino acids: CASSLRTSGGNSYEQYF. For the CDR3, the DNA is TGCGCCAGCAGCTTGCGGACTAGCGGGGGGAACTCCTACGAGCAGTACTTC.

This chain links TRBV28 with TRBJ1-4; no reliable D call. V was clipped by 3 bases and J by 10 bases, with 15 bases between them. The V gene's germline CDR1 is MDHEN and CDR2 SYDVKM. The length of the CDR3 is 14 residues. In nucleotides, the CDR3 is TGTGCCAGCAGTTTTTCACACAATGCCGGAAAACTGTTTTTT. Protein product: CASSFSHNAGKLFF.

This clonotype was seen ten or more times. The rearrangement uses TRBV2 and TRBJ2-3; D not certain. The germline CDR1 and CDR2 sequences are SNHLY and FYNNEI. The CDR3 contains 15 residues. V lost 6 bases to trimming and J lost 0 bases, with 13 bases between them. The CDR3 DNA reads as TGTGCCAGCAGACGACTCGTCACTAGCACAGATACGCAGTATTTT. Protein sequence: CASRRLVTSTDTQYF.

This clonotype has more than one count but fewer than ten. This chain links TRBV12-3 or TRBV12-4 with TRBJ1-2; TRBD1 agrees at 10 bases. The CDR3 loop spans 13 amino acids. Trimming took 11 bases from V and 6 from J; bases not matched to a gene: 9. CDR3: CALSRQGANGYTF. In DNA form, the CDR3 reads TGTGCCCTTTCTAGACAGGGGGCGAATGGCTACACCTTC.

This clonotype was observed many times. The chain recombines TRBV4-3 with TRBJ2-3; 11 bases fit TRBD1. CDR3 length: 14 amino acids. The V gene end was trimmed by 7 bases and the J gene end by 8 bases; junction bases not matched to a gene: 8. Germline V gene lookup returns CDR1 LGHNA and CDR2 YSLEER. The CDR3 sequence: CASTTGTGGGTQYF. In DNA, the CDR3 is TGCGCCAGCACAACCGGGACAGGGGGAGGTACGCAGTATTTT.

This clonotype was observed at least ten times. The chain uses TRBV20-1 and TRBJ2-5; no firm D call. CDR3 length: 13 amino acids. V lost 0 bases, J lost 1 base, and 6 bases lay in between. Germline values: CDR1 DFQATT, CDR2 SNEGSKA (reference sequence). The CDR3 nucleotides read TGCAGTGCTAGAGATCGAACCCAAGAGACCCAGTACTTC. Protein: CSARDRTQETQYF.

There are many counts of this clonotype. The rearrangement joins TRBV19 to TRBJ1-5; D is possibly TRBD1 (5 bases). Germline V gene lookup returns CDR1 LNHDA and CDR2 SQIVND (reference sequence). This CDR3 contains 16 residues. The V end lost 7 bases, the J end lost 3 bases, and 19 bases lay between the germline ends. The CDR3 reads CASTVGPGTNNQPQHF. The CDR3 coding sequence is TGTGCCAGTACAGTAGGACCGGGGACTAACAATCAGCCCCAGCATTTT.

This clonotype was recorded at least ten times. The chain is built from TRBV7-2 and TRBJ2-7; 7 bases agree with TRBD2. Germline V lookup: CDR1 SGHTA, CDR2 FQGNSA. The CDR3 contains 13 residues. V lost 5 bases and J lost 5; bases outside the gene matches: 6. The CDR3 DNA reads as TGTGCCAGCAGCCGACTAGCTCAGGACGAGCAGTACTTC. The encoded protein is CASSRLAQDEQYF.

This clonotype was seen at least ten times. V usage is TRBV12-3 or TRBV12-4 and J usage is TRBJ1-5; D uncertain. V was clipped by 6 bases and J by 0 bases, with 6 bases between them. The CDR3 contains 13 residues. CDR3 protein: CASSGSSNQPQHF. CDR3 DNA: TGTGCCAGCAGCGGATCTAGCAATCAGCCCCAGCATTTT.

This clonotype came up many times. CDR3: CSVSRLAGRQKGGYTF. DNA for the CDR3: TGCAGCGTCTCTCGTTTGGCCGGCAGACAAAAAGGGGGCTACACCTTC. The V gene is TRBV29-1, the J gene TRBJ1-2; no reliable D call. Trimming took off 6 bases at V and 8 bases at J, with 28 bases between the two ends. The germline V gene has CDR1 SQVTM and CDR2 ANQGSEA. CDR3 length equals 16 residues.

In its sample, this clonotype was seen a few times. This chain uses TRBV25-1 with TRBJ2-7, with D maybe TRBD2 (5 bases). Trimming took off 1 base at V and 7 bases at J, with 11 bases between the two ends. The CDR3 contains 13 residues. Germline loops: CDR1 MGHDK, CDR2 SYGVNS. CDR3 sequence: CASSEFSTGEQYF. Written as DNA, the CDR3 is TGTGCCAGCAGTGAATTCTCTACGGGGGAGCAGTACTTC.

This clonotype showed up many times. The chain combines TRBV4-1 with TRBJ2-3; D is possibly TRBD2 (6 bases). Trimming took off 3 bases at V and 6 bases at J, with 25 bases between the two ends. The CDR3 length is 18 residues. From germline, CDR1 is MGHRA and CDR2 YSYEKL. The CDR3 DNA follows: TGCGCCAGCAGCCATCACCTGGGGGACTCGAAACGGGGGGATACGCAGTATTTT. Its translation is CASSHHLGDSKRGDTQYF.

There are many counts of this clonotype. The CDR3 region is CASSGTDGNEQFF. DNA for the CDR3: TGTGCCAGCAGCGGGACGGACGGGAATGAGCAGTTCTTC. The chain links TRBV11-2 to TRBJ2-1; D may be TRBD1 or TRBD2 (5 bases each). With 5 bases removed from V and 7 bases from J, the gap between germline ends came to 12 bases. Germline CDR1 and CDR2: SGHAT and FQNNGV. This CDR3 region has 13 residues.

CDR3 nucleotide sequence: TGTGCCTGGAGCCCCGGGGGGGGATCTTTCTTT. It specifies CAWSPGGGSFF. This rearrangement joins TRBV30 to TRBJ1-1, with D tentatively TRBD1 (5 bases). V was cut by 3 bases and J by 12 bases, with 14 bases left in between. There are 11 residues in the CDR3. From germline, CDR1 is GTSNPN and CDR2 SVGIG (reference sequence).

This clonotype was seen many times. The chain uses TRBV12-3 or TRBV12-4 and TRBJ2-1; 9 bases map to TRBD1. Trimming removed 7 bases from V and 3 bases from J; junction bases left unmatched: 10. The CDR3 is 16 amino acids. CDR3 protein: CASTIIGTGNYNEQFF. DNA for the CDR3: TGTGCCAGCACCATCATAGGGACAGGGAACTACAATGAGCAGTTCTTC.

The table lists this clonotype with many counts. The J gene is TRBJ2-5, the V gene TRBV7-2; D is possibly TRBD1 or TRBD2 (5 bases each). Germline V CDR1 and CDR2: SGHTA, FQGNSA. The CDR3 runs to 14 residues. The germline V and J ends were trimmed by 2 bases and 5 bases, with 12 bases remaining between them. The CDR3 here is CASSLLTREETQYF. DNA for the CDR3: TGTGCCAGCAGCTTACTTACCAGGGAGGAGACCCAGTACTTC.

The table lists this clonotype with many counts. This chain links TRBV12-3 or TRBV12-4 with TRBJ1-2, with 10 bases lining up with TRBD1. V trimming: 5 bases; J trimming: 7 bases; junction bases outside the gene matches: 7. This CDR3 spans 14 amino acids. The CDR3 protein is CASSRRDRGSGYTF. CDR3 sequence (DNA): TGTGCCAGCAGTCGGCGGGACAGGGGAAGTGGCTACACCTTC.

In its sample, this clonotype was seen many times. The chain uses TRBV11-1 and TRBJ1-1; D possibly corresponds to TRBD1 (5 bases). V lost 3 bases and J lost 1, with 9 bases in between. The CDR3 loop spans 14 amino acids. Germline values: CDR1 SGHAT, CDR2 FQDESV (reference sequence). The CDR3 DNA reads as TGTGCCAGCAGCTTCGGGACGGCGAACACTGAAGCTTTCTTT. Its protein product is CASSFGTANTEAFF. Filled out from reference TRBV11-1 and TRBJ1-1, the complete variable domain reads EAEVAQSPRYKITEKSQAVAFWCDPISGHATLYWYRQILGQGPELLVQFQDESVVDDSQLPKDRFSAERLKGVDSTLKIQPAELGDSAMYLCASSFGTANTEAFFGQGTRLTVV.

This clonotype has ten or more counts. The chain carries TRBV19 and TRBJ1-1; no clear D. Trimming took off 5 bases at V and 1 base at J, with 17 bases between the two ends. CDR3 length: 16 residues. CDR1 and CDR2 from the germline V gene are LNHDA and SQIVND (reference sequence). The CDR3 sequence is CASSEGIGKGNTEAFF. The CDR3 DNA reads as TGTGCCAGTAGTGAAGGAATCGGGAAAGGGAACACTGAAGCTTTCTTT.

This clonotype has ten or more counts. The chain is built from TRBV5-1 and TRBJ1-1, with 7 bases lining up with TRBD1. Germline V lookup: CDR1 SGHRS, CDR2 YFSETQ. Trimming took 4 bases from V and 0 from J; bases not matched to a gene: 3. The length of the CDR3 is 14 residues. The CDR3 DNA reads TGCGCCAGCAGCGTGGGACAGCTGAACACTGAAGCTTTCTTT. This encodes CASSVGQLNTEAFF.